The 21 T cell receptor beta chains reported below all come from one sample, sequenced in a study of CXCR3-negative and CXCR3-positive naive CD8 T cells. Researchers prepared the TRB cDNA libraries using 5' RACE with UMI labels. No DNA is given; TCRdb re-called the 5' RACE reads and lists each CDR3 protein once. In total, the table holds some 49,000 distinct CDR3 sequences. The material sequenced was naive CXCR3- CD8+ T cells from blood. Subset specified: CD45RO-CCR7+CD27+CD95- naive CD8+ T cells lacking CXCR3 (TNR3-). These receptors were collected from a human donor in good health. Some clones in this sample may be carry-over from other donors' samples.

The chain has TRBV4-3 and TRBJ2-5; with no DNA, the TCRdb D assignment of TRBD2 cannot be verified. Germline V gene sequence: CDR1 LGHNA, CDR2 YSLEER. There are 15 residues in the CDR3. The CDR3 sequence: CASSPGLADPEAQYF.

V is TRBV7-8 and J is TRBJ2-7; TCRdb lists TRBD1, though no DNA is available to test this call. Looked up from germline, CDR1 is SGHVS and CDR2 is FQNEAQ. This CDR3 has 17 amino acids. Here the CDR3 reads CASSPGGDRVAYYEQYF.

The rearrangement uses TRBV5-6 and TRBJ2-7; the TCRdb call, TRBD1, lacks DNA for checking. CDR1 is SGHDT, CDR2 YYEEEE, per germline. This CDR3 contains 15 residues. CDR3 sequence reads: CASSAERTGSYEQYF.

The gene calls are TRBV20-1 and TRBJ2-7; TCRdb reports TRBD1, a call that lacks DNA to check it against. The CDR3 has 16 amino acids. Per germline, CDR1 DFQATT and CDR2 SNEGSKA (reference sequence). The chain's CDR3 is CSARDPGTDPSYEQYF.

This chain links TRBV7-6 with TRBJ1-1. Looked up from germline, CDR1 is SGHVS and CDR2 is FNYEAQ. The CDR3 sequence is 15 residues long. The CDR3 reads CASSLGSEGWTEAFF.

V gene TRBV5-5 combines with J gene TRBJ2-7. The CDR3 sequence is 12 residues long. Germline V lookup: CDR1 SGHKS, CDR2 YYEKEE (reference sequence). The CDR3 protein is CASRDRSYEQYF.

The chain combines TRBV5-1 with TRBJ2-7; TCRdb outputs TRBD1, but without DNA this stays unchecked. Germline CDR1 is SGHRS and CDR2 is YFSETQ. The CDR3 has 16 residues. This CDR3 is CASSQLGTVGDYEQYF. The full variable domain, rest sourced from reference TRBV5-1 and TRBJ2-7, is KAGVTQTPRYLIKTRGQQVTLSCSPISGHRSVSWYQQTPGQGLQFLFEYFSETQRNKGNFPGRFSGRQFSNSRSEMNVSTLELGDSALYLCASSQLGTVGDYEQYFGPGTRLTVT.

This rearrangement joins TRBV5-1 to TRBJ2-7; TCRdb's D gene call, TRBD1, goes unchecked for lack of DNA. The CDR3 consists of 13 residues. Germline V lookup: CDR1 SGHRS, CDR2 YFSETQ. The CDR3 protein is CASSWAWGNEQYF.

The chain has TRBV7-8 and TRBJ2-2. The CDR3 spans 15 residues. Germline CDR1 and CDR2: SGHVS and FQNEAQ. The CDR3 region is CASSLGPGNTGELFF. Complete variable domain (other parts from reference TRBV7-8 and TRBJ2-2): GAGVSQSPRYKVAKRGQDVALRCDPISGHVSLFWYQQALGQGPEFLTYFQNEAQLDKSGLPSDRFFAERPEGSVSTLKIQRTQQEDSAVYLCASSLGPGNTGELFFGEGSRLTVL.

The chain combines TRBV4-2 with TRBJ2-7; TCRdb outputs TRBD2, but without DNA this stays unchecked. Germline CDR1 is LGHNA and CDR2 is YNFKEQ. The CDR3 is 14 amino acids. CDR3 sequence: CASSQDSRTYEQYF.

By frequency, this clonotype is medium-sized. The V gene is TRBV20-1, the J gene TRBJ2-7. This CDR3 region has 14 residues. CDR1 DFQATT and CDR2 SNEGSKA come from the germline V gene (reference sequence). The CDR3 protein is CSARSPTVDYEQYF.

The gene calls are TRBV3-1 and TRBJ2-3. Germline V gene lookup returns CDR1 LGHDT and CDR2 YNNKEL (reference sequence). The CDR3 has 14 amino acids. This CDR3 reads CASTLGGSTDTQYF.

The V and J genes are TRBV28 and TRBJ2-5. This CDR3 has 15 residues. The germline V gene encodes CDR1 MDHEN and CDR2 SYDVKM. CDR3 sequence: CASSLIRELQETQYF.

This chain uses TRBV9 with TRBJ2-7; the D gene TCRdb calls, TRBD2, cannot be checked with no DNA. Germline V lookup: CDR1 SGDLS, CDR2 YYNGEE. The CDR3 runs to 17 residues. The CDR3 spells CASSVAGGVPHGSEQYF. Using reference TRBV9 and TRBJ2-7 for the parts outside the CDR3, the full variable domain is DSGVTQTPKHLITATGQRVTLRCSPRSGDLSVYWYQQSLDQGLQFLIQYYNGEERAKGNILERFSAQQFPDLHSELNLSSLELGDSALYFCASSVAGGVPHGSEQYFGPGTRLTVT.

The chain has TRBV7-6 and TRBJ2-1; the D gene TCRdb calls, TRBD2, cannot be checked with no DNA. There are 17 residues in the CDR3. The germline CDR1 and CDR2 sequences are SGHVS and FNYEAQ. The CDR3 sequence is CASSFRPTSGGNNEQFF. Together with reference TRBV7-6 and TRBJ2-1, the CDR3 gives the full variable domain: GAGVSQSPRYKVTKRGQDVALRCDPISGHVSLYWYRQALGQGPEFLTYFNYEAQQDKSGLPNDRFSAERPEGSISTLTIQRTEQRDSAMYRCASSFRPTSGGNNEQFFGPGTRLTVL.

CDR3 sequence: CASSLVTLGHEQYF. V and J are TRBV5-1 and TRBJ2-7. Per the germline V gene, CDR1 is SGHRS and CDR2 is YFSETQ. The CDR3 contains 14 residues.

The rearrangement uses TRBV7-3 and TRBJ2-3; TCRdb lists TRBD1, though no DNA is available to test this call. Per germline, CDR1 SGHTA and CDR2 FQGTGA. CDR3 length: 15 residues. CDR3: CASSSGTGGLDTQYF.

The rearrangement uses TRBV29-1 and TRBJ2-3; TCRdb picks TRBD2, but there is no DNA to check that call. The CDR3 has 15 residues. Germline V gene lookup returns CDR1 SQVTM and CDR2 ANQGSEA. This CDR3 reads CSVDGLAWKPDTQYF.

The J gene is TRBJ2-6, the V gene TRBV6-4. Per the germline V gene, CDR1 is MRHNA and CDR2 is SNTAGT. This CDR3 has 14 amino acids. CDR3 loop: CASSEDGGANVLTF.

The genes are TRBV28 and TRBJ2-1; there is no DNA to check the TCRdb D call of TRBD1. Per germline, CDR1 MDHEN and CDR2 SYDVKM. The CDR3 totals 17 residues. This CDR3 is CASSYSLLGRTDNEQFF.

The chain employs TRBV7-6 and TRBJ2-1; TCRdb selects TRBD2, and the lack of DNA leaves this call unchecked. The CDR3 runs 15 residues. CDR1 is SGHVS, CDR2 FNYEAQ, per germline. The CDR3 protein is CASSQQAGQYNEQFF.